The rows below give T cell receptor beta chains drawn from one sample of a study of sequential checkpoint blockade in melanoma. Assay: immunoSEQ multiplex PCR; the TCRdb copy retains only in-frame clones and omits some. The data contain some 7,000 clones, under 30% of them seen just once; the ten biggest clones take up around 25%. The sequences come from tumor tissue (inferred from file names), collected from a patient given nivolumab and ipilimumab in sequence. Receptors were obtained from a human donor with melanoma. CDR3s include the opening cysteine and the closing phenylalanine or tryptophan. D genes are given only for firm matches. Clone size is stated in some rows and not others, as once, few, many or a class when expanded.

J gene | D gene | clone size | V gene | CDR3 DNA | CDR3 protein
TRBJ2-7 | TRBD2 | - | TRBV19 | TGTGCCAGTAGTACCCGACTAGCGGGACAGGTCGAGCAGTACTTC | CASSTRLAGQVEQYF
TRBJ2-7 | - | - | TRBV18 | TGTGCCAGCTCATCGCGGGACAACTACGAGCAGTACTTC | CASSSRDNYEQYF
TRBJ2-7 | TRBD2 | many | TRBV7-6 | TGTGCCAGCAGCCAAGGCGCTAGCGGGAGTGCCTACGAGCAGTACTTC | CASSQGASGSAYEQYF
TRBJ2-5 | - | few | TRBV23-1 | TGCGCCAGCAGCTTCCGGATCCAAGAGACCCAGTACTTC | CASSFRIQETQYF
TRBJ1-5 | - | many | TRBV12-2 | TGTGCCAGTACGCTCGCAGGGGACAATCAGCCCCAGCATTTT | CASTLAGDNQPQHF
TRBJ2-1 | - | - | TRBV18 | TGTGCCAGCTCACCATCGAGGGGATCCTACAATGAGCAGTTCTTC | CASSPSRGSYNEQFF
TRBJ1-3 | - | few | TRBV5-3 | TGTGCCAGAAGATTGGGGGGAAGGACTGGAAACACCATATATTTT | CARRLGGRTGNTIYF
TRBJ1-1 | - | many | TRBV11-3 | TGTGCCAGCAGCCCTCAGTTTTTCGGGGGATATCGATCCACTGAAGCTTTCTTT | CASSPQFFGGYRSTEAFF
TRBJ2-2 | - | few | TRBV11-3 | TGTGCCAGCAGCCCGACTCATAATGCGTTAGGGCTGTTTTTT | CASSPTHNALGLFF
TRBJ1-1 | - | - | TRBV19 | TGTGCCAGTAGTCCCCGGGACCGGTTGAACACTGAAGCTTTCTTT | CASSPRDRLNTEAFF
TRBJ2-1 | - | few | TRBV6-8 | TGTGCCAGCCAGCTCAGGGAGTCCTACAATGAGCAGTTCTTC | CASQLRESYNEQFF
TRBJ2-7 | - | - | TRBV6-8 | TGTGCCAGCACCTCCCCCCGACCGGGAAAGCCCTACGAGCAGTACTTC | CASTSPRPGKPYEQYF
TRBJ2-1 | - | - | TRBV5-1 | TGCGCCAGCACCCGGGACTTTTGGGGGAATGAGCAGTTCTTC | CASTRDFWGNEQFF
TRBJ1-2 | - | many | TRBV11-3 | TGTGCCAGCAGCATACAGGGAGGATCGGACGGCTACACCTTC | CASSIQGGSDGYTF
TRBJ2-3 | TRBD2 | few | TRBV10-2 | TGCGCCAGCGGCCCCAGAAAAAGCGGGGGGAGGACAGATACGCAGTATTTT | CASGPRKSGGRTDTQYF
TRBJ2-2 | - | - | TRBV5-1 | TGCGCCAGCAGCTACCTCTCGGGGAGCGCTAACACCGGGGAGCTGTTTTTT | CASSYLSGSANTGELFF
TRBJ1-1 | - | - | TRBV19 | TGTGCCAGTAGTATTTCCAGTAACACTGAAGCTTTCTTT | CASSISSNTEAFF
TRBJ2-2 | - | many | TRBV11-3 | TGTGCCAGCAGGGTACTAGGTGGCACCGGGGAGCTGTTTTTT | CASRVLGGTGELFF
TRBJ2-7 | TRBD1 | medium-sized | TRBV6-8 | TGTGCCAGCAGTTACTCAGATGACAGGGGCGAGCAGTACTTC | CASSYSDDRGEQYF
TRBJ2-7 | - | many | TRBV7-4 | TGTGCCAGCAGCTATAACCTTGAATACGAGCAGTACTTC | CASSYNLEYEQYF
TRBJ2-1 | TRBD1 | - | TRBV6-8 | TGTGCCAGCAGTCTTCAGGGGGTCTCCTACAATGAGCAGTTCTTC | CASSLQGVSYNEQFF
TRBJ2-1 | - | - | TRBV4-1 | TGCGCCAGCAGCCAAGATCCTAGTTGGGGTGAGCAGTTCTTC | CASSQDPSWGEQFF
TRBJ1-4 | - | few | TRBV30 | TGTGCCTGGAAGGGACTCTCGGGCGGAAAACTGTTTTTT | CAWKGLSGGKLFF
TRBJ1-1 | - | - | TRBV11-3 | TGTGCCAGCAGCTTGTATCTGGCGATGGCTGAGGCTTTCTTT | CASSLYLAMAEAFF
TRBJ2-7 | TRBD2 | - | TRBV11-3 | TGTGCCAGCAGCTTATATGCGGGAGAGGAATACGAGCAGTACTTC | CASSLYAGEEYEQYF
TRBJ2-7 | TRBD2 | few | TRBV10-3 | TGTGCCATCAGTGAGGTATTAGCGGGAAACTCCTACGAGCAGTACTTC | CAISEVLAGNSYEQYF
TRBJ2-4 | TRBD2 | - | TRBV16 | TGTGCCAGCAGCCAATTAGCGGGAACTCTAGCCAAAAACATTCAGTACTTC | CASSQLAGTLAKNIQYF
TRBJ1-1 | TRBD1 | once | TRBV5-1 | TGCGCCAGCAGCTTGGTGGCAGGGGGCGGCGTTGAAGCTTTCTTT | CASSLVAGGGVEAFF
TRBJ1-1 | TRBD1 | many | TRBV11-3 | TGTGCCAGCAGCGGGGACAGTTGGAACACTGAAGCTTTCTTT | CASSGDSWNTEAFF
TRBJ1-1 | TRBD1 | few | TRBV11-3 | TGTGCCAGCAGCCACGGACAGGGCGAGAACACTGAAGCTTTCTTT | CASSHGQGENTEAFF
TRBJ1-2 | - | - | TRBV30 | TGTGCCTCGGAGACAGAATTCTATGGCTACACCTTC | CASETEFYGYTF
TRBJ1-1 | - | few | TRBV18 | TGTGCCAGCTCACCAGGACAGTTAAACACTGAAGCTTTCTTT | CASSPGQLNTEAFF
TRBJ1-2 | TRBD1 | few | TRBV6-8 | TGTGCCAGCAGCCCCGGGACAGGGGAGGTGTGGTCCTATGGCTACACCTTC | CASSPGTGEVWSYGYTF
TRBJ2-7 | TRBD1 | - | TRBV11-3 | TGTGCCAGCAGCGTTCGACAGGGGGGCTCCGACGAGCAGTACTTC | CASSVRQGGSDEQYF
TRBJ2-1 | - | - | TRBV28 | TGTGCCAGCAGTTGGTCTAGAACTTACGAGCAGTTCTTC | CASSWSRTYEQFF
TRBJ2-5 | TRBD2 | - | TRBV5-1 | TGCGCCAGCAGCTTCGGGACTAGCGGGAGCATGGAGACCCAGTACTTC | CASSFGTSGSMETQYF
TRBJ1-2 | - | few | TRBV4-1 | TGCGCCAGCAGCCAAGATTCAGGACAGAGAGGATCTGGCTACACCTTC | CASSQDSGQRGSGYTF
TRBJ2-2 | - | - | TRBV30 | TGTGCCTGGAGTGGGGGGGCCGGGGAGCTGTTTTTT | CAWSGGAGELFF
TRBJ2-5 | TRBD2 | - | TRBV6-8 | TGTGCCAGCAGGATGGAAGCGGGAGTCTCAGAGACCCAGTACTTC | CASRMEAGVSETQYF
TRBJ1-1 | - | - | TRBV6-8 | TGTGCCAGCACCAAACGGGGGGCGGACACTGAAGCTTTCTTT | CASTKRGADTEAFF
TRBJ2-1 | TRBD2 | - | TRBV12-5 | TGTGCTAGTGGTACGCCACTAGCGGGGATGTACAATGAGCAGTTCTTC | CASGTPLAGMYNEQFF
TRBJ1-1 | - | - | TRBV14 | TGTGCCAGCAGCCCGACAGGAGTCCCGTCGGCTTTCTTT | CASSPTGVPSAFF
TRBJ2-5 | - | - | TRBV11-3 | TGTGCCAGCAGCTTAGTTTCTAGCAGGGTGGAGACCCAGTACTTC | CASSLVSSRVETQYF